Described below is a single TCR beta chain sequence and its context. The V end was cut by 2 bases, the J end by 16 bases, with 21 bases between. The germline V gene has CDR1 MDHEN and CDR2 SYDVKM. The CDR3 loop spans 14 amino acids. The source of the sample is a study of OX40 agonist ivuxolimab in advanced cancers. Some clones are missing from TCRdb's copy, which holds only in-frame ones; the method was immunoSEQ multiplex PCR. The table has 45,000 to 50,000 clones, roughly 85% seen once. The chain uses TRBV28 and TRBJ2-1; D not resolved. The source was CD4+ or CD8+ T cells sorted from blood, collected in a trial of the OX40 agonist ivuxolimab. The receptor was derived from an adult with an advanced solid tumor such as melanoma, head and neck, liver or kidney cancer. DNA for the CDR3: TGTGCCAGCAGTTTAATTGTCGGGCAGATCGAAGTTTTCTTC. Protein: CASSLIVGQIEVFF. The full variable domain, completed using reference TRBV28 and TRBJ2-1, is DVKVTQSSRYLVKRTGEKVFLECVQDMDHENMFWYRQDPGLGLRLIYFSYDVKMKEKGDIPEGYSVSREKKERFSLILESASTNQTSMYLCASSLIVGQIEVFFGPGTRLTVL.